Listed here are 17 T cell receptor beta chains from one sample, sequenced in a study of cytomegalovirus exposure and HLA in healthy donors. The PCR made use of 60 Vbeta and 13 Jbeta primers. Sequencing used immunoSEQ multiplex PCR; TCRdb keeps in-frame clones, though not all of them. Counted here are 150,000 to 200,000 clones, roughly 80% occurring once; the ten biggest clones make up 0.65%. The material sequenced was PBMCs. The origin of the receptors is a boy under 18 in good health and CMV-seronegative.

This sequence joins TRBV28 and TRBJ1-4; 9 positions match TRBD1. In germline, CDR1 is MDHEN, CDR2 SYDVKM. This CDR3 spans 14 amino acids. The V and J ends lost 6 bases and 6 bases, in that order; junction bases with no gene match: 5. The CDR3 region is CASSWDRADEKLFF. The DNA of the CDR3 is TGTGCCAGCAGCTGGGACAGGGCTGATGAAAAACTGTTTTTT.

On this clone: One junction end does not reproduce the germline sequence, and a read error may be involved. The chain links TRBV7-2 to TRBJ2-3; 8 nucleotides align to TRBD1. Germline assignment: CDR1 SGHTA and CDR2 FQGNSA. This CDR3 has 17 amino acids. The CDR3 DNA sequence: TGTGCCAGCAGCTTACGACAGGTGGCGGGGCTCCCTGGACAGGGCGAGTTT. Translated, it gives CASSLRQVAGLPGQGEF.

J is TRBJ2-7 and V is TRBV7-3, with 9 bases fitting TRBD2. CDR3 length equals 15 residues. V lost 5 bases to trimming and J lost 8 bases; unmatched junction nucleotides: 13. Per the germline V gene, CDR1 is SGHTA and CDR2 is FQGTGA. The CDR3 is CASSPGASGIWKQYF. In nucleotides, the CDR3 is TGTGCCAGCAGCCCTGGGGCTAGCGGGATTTGGAAGCAGTACTTC. The full variable domain, with the rest looked up from reference TRBV7-3 and TRBJ2-7, is GAGVSQTPSNKVTEKGKYVELRCDPISGHTALYWYRQSLGQGPEFLIYFQGTGAADDSGLPNDRFFAVRPEGSVSTLKIQRTERGDSAVYLCASSPGASGIWKQYFGPGTRLTVT.

The V and J genes are TRBV15 and TRBJ2-3; TRBD1 might be the D (6 bases). The germline V gene encodes CDR1 LNHNV and CDR2 YYDKDF (reference sequence). V lost 4 bases and J lost 4, with 12 bases in between. The CDR3 is 14 residues long. CDR3 DNA sequence: TGTGCCACCAGCATCCAGGACAGACCAGATACGCAGTATTTT. Translated: CATSIQDRPDTQYF.

The V call is TRBV7-2, the J call TRBJ1-2, with D perhaps TRBD1 (5 bases). CDR3 size: 15 residues. Germline V gives CDR1 SGHTA, CDR2 FQGNSA. Trimming took off 1 base at V and 3 bases at J, with 12 bases between the two ends. The CDR3 sequence: CASSLEIGAHYGYTF. The CDR3 nucleotides read TGTGCCAGCAGCTTAGAAATAGGGGCGCACTATGGCTACACCTTC.

The gene calls are TRBV9 and TRBJ1-3; 7 bases line up with TRBD1. Germline CDR1 reads SGDLS; CDR2 reads YYNGEE. The CDR3 runs 16 residues. J gave up 4 bases and V 3 bases, and 10 bases lay outside the gene matches. In nucleotides, the CDR3 is TGTGCCAGCAGCGAAACAGGGGCCTGGAGGGGAAACACCATATATTTT. Translated, it gives CASSETGAWRGNTIYF.

The chain combines TRBV12-5 with TRBJ2-3; D uncertain. The CDR3 consists of 13 residues. V was cut by 6 bases and J by 6 bases, with 13 bases left in between. The germline CDR1 and CDR2 sequences are LGHNT and FRNRAP. The DNA of the CDR3 is TGTGCTAGTGGCCTAAATACGGTGGATACGCAGTATTTT. Encoded protein: CASGLNTVDTQYF.

In this sample, this clone turned up a few times. This chain links TRBV5-1 with TRBJ1-1, with 8 bases identical to TRBD1. The CDR3 sequence is 14 residues long. Per the germline V gene, CDR1 is SGHRS and CDR2 is YFSETQ. Trimming removed 4 bases from V and 5 bases from J; junction bases left unmatched: 7. CDR3: CASSLDRVTTEAFF. CDR3 nucleotides: TGCGCCAGCAGCCTGGACAGGGTGACGACTGAAGCTTTCTTT.

The rearrangement joins TRBV6-4 to TRBJ2-1, with 13 bases lining up with TRBD2. Germline CDR1 reads MRHNA; CDR2 reads SNTAGT. V gave up 0 bases and J gave up 6 bases; unmatched junction bases: 8. This CDR3 contains 18 residues. CDR3 coding DNA: TGTGCCAGCAGTGACTCTCGGACTAGCGGGGGAGAAGCCAATGAGCAGTTCTTC. Residues: CASSDSRTSGGEANEQFF.

This chain uses TRBV9 with TRBJ2-2; TRBD2 aligns across 7 bases. Per germline, CDR1 SGDLS and CDR2 YYNGEE. V gave up 3 bases and J gave up 0 bases; unmatched junction bases: 8. CDR3 length equals 17 residues. CDR3 sequence (DNA): TGTGCCAGCAGCGAGCCAGCTAGCGGAGCGAACACCGGGGAGCTGTTTTTT. This codes for CASSEPASGANTGELFF.

The chain employs TRBV5-6 and TRBJ1-2; D gene unclear. CDR1 SGHDT and CDR2 YYEEEE come from the germline V gene. With 4 bases removed from V and 0 bases from J, the gap between germline ends came to 10 bases. This CDR3 is 14 amino acids long. CDR3 in amino acids: CASSVISSNYGYTF. CDR3 DNA: TGTGCCAGCAGCGTTATTAGCTCTAACTATGGCTACACCTTC. The complete variable domain, with remaining parts taken from reference TRBV5-6 and TRBJ1-2, reads DAGVTQSPTHLIKTRGQQVTLRCSPKSGHDTVSWYQQALGQGPQFIFQYYEEEERQRGNFPDRFSGHQFPNYSSELNVNALLLGDSALYLCASSVISSNYGYTFGSGTRLTVV.

The V and J genes are TRBV29-1 and TRBJ2-2, with 7 bases matching TRBD1. Germline V gene data show CDR1 as SQVTM and CDR2 as ANQGSEA. J gave up 6 bases and V 6 bases, and 7 bases lay outside the gene matches. The CDR3 length is 13 residues. For the CDR3, the DNA is TGCAGCGTCGACAGGGAAGGAGCCGGGGAGCTGTTTTTT. This encodes CSVDREGAGELFF.

The rearrangement joins TRBV5-1 to TRBJ1-6; maybe TRBD1 (6 bases). V gave up 4 bases and J gave up 10 bases, with 15 bases separating them. The CDR3 extends over 14 amino acids. The germline gives CDR1 SGHRS, CDR2 YFSETQ. The DNA of the CDR3 is TGCGCCAGCAGCCCCACAGGGTTTGGCTCACCCCTCCACTTT. Translation: CASSPTGFGSPLHF.

This chain links TRBV2 with TRBJ1-1; D ambiguous. V lost 4 bases and J lost 7, with 16 bases in between. Germline V CDR1 and CDR2: SNHLY, FYNNEI. The CDR3 is made up of 14 amino acids. CDR3: CASSGRPLGDEAFF. DNA of the CDR3: TGTGCCAGCAGTGGCAGGCCTCTCGGGGATGAAGCTTTCTTT.

The chain joins TRBV19 to TRBJ1-4, with D uncertain. Trimming stripped 3 bases from V and 14 bases from J, with 16 bases between. This CDR3 is 13 amino acids long. CDR1 is LNHDA, CDR2 SQIVND, per germline (reference sequence). The chain's CDR3 is CASSMAPTGLLFF. CDR3 bases: TGTGCCAGTAGTATGGCCCCGACTGGTCTCCTGTTTTTT.

This chain joins TRBV2 and TRBJ2-7; 7 bases align to TRBD2. From germline, CDR1 is SNHLY and CDR2 FYNNEI. The CDR3 extends over 15 amino acids. V was pared by 8 bases and J by 0 bases, with 10 bases of the junction left unmatched. DNA for the CDR3: TGTGCCAGCCGGGAGGCGCGCGTTTACTCCTACGAGCAGTACTTC. Amino acids: CASREARVYSYEQYF.

The chain joins TRBV6-1 to TRBJ2-1, with 15 positions matching TRBD2. The CDR3 is made up of 22 amino acids. V dropped 2 bases and J dropped 2; count of bases not matched to a gene: 16. CDR1 and CDR2 from the germline V gene are MNHNS and SASEGT. The CDR3 DNA follows: TGTGCCAGCAGTGAAAGGGCAGGGGGGGGACTAGCGGGAGGAGAGGCCTACAATGAGCAGTTCTTC. This codes for CASSERAGGGLAGGEAYNEQFF.